This T cell receptor (beta chain) was captured in a study of blood T cell repertoires in COVID-19. Turning to the study itself: Whether acute or convalescent, the COVID-19 samples came from the United States, Italy and Spain. PBMCs, B-cell-depleted T cells, or T cells provided the cDNA or gDNA that made up the material.

CDR1 is LNHDA and CDR2 is SQIVND in the germline V gene (reference sequence). Trimming pared 4 bases from V and 8 bases from J, leaving 18 bases between. The CDR3 extends over 15 amino acids. In the authors' methods: Nucleated cell number was recorded as an estimate derived from reference gene primer amplification. Generated by immunoSEQ multiplex PCR, the TCRdb table keeps only in-frame clones and is missing some. V, J and clone size are those of that table, while D and trimming were read from the DNA. The sample shows about 150,000 clones, more than 85% of them seen only once. Enrollment of patients from Seattle took place during active infection, with longitudinal follow-up.

This receptor was identified in a woman older than 75 with COVID-19, enrolled during active disease. Sequencing was performed on peripheral blood. The V call is TRBV19, the J call TRBJ2-1; tentatively, D is TRBD1 (6 bases). The CDR3 spells CASSKVGATQDEQFF. The CDR3 DNA reads TGTGCCAGTAGTAAAGTGGGGGCAACACAGGATGAGCAGTTCTTC.